This T cell receptor (beta chain) was documented in a study of T cells expressing NK-cell markers. Study-wide points: Also leading the CD3+CD56-NKG2C+ fraction in a handful of donors were these clonotypes. Over 5 donors had dominant NKG2C+ clonotypes that comprised about 1.0-7.0% of their CD8+ T cells.

Per the germline V gene, CDR1 is LNHDA and CDR2 is SQIVND (reference sequence). The CDR3 runs 15 residues. UMIs were included in TCR beta cDNA generated by 5'RACE template switching. TCRdb re-called the 5' RACE reads and shows each CDR3 protein once, DNA omitted. This sample's table reports about 460,000 distinct CDR3 sequences. For this clonotype: Its antigen is as yet unknown.

This TCR came from a woman aged 45-65 years in good health. Sample: blood T cells: a sorted CD56 or NKG2C T cell subset, CD4+ or CD8+ T cells, or bulk PBMC T cells (not recorded which). The chain has TRBV19 and TRBJ1-5; the TCRdb call, TRBD1, lacks DNA for checking. The CDR3 reads CASLQGFQSNQPQHF.